The following is a T cell receptor beta chain sequence with its context. The method was immunoSEQ multiplex PCR; TCRdb's version includes in-frame clones alone and lacks a portion of them. Seen here are about 87,000 clones, around 85% observed once, and the top ten hold just over 3%. This sample is part of a study of blood T cell repertoires in COVID-19. Germline CDR1 is SEHNR and CDR2 is FQNEAQ (reference sequence). CDR3 size: 15 residues. Trimming removed 5 bases at V and 5 bases at J, with 16 bases between. Input material: peripheral blood. This chain joins TRBV7-9 and TRBJ1-5, with D perhaps matching TRBD1 (5 bases). This receptor was taken from a woman of 80 years or more with COVID-19, enrolled during active disease. CDR3 amino acids: CASSPAGLAHQPQHF. DNA for the CDR3: TGTGCCAGCAGCCCAGCGGGGCTCGCTCATCAGCCCCAGCATTTT.